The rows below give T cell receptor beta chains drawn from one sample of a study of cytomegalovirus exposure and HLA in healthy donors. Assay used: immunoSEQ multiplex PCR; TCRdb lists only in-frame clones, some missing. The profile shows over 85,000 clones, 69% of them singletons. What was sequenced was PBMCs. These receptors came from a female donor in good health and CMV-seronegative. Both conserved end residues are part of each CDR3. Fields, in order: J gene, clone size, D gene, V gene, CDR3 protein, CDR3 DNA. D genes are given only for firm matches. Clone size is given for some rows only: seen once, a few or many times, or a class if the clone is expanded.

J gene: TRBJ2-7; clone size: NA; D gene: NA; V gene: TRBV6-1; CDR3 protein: CAGALLEQYF; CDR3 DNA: TGTGCCGGGGCCCTGCTCGAGCAGTACTTC
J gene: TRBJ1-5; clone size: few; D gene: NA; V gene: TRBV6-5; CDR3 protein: CASSSDSTSNQPQHF; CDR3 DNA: TGTGCCAGCAGCTCCGACAGTACATCTAATCAGCCCCAGCATTTT
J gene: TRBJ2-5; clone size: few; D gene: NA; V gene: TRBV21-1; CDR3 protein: CASSNDPDRGRLARRETQYF; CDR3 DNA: TGTGCCAGCAGCAACGACCCGGACAGGGGTAGACTAGCGAGGCGAGAGACCCAGTACTTC
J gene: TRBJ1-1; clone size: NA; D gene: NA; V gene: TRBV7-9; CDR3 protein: CASSLPGQPNTEAFF; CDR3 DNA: TGTGCCAGCAGCTTACCCGGACAGCCGAACACTGAAGCTTTCTTT
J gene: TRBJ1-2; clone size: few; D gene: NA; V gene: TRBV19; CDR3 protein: CASRAGQSLFYGYTF; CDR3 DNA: TGTGCCAGTAGGGCTGGACAGTCACTCTTCTATGGCTACACCTTC
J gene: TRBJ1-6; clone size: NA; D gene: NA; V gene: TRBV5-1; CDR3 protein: CASSLGQMSSYNSPLHF; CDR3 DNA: TGCGCCAGCAGCTTGGGACAAATGAGCTCCTATAATTCACCCCTCCACTTT
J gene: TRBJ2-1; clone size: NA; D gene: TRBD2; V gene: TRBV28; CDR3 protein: CASSPPRTSGRNEQFF; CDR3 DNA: TGTGCCAGCAGTCCCCCTAGGACTAGCGGAAGAAATGAGCAGTTCTTC
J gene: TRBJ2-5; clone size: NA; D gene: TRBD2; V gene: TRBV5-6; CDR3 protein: CASSSTSTETQYF; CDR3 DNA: TGTGCCAGCAGCTCGACTAGCACAGAGACCCAGTACTTC
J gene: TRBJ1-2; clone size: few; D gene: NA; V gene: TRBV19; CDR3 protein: CASRLQGNYGYTF; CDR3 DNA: TGTGCCAGCCGTCTACAGGGTAACTATGGCTACACCTTC
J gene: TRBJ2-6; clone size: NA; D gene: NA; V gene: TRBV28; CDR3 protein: CASSLARAGANVLTF; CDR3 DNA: TGTGCCAGCAGTTTAGCCAGGGCTGGGGCCAACGTCCTGACTTTC
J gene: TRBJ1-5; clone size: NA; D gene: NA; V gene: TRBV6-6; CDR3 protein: CASSYVSPSGNQPQHF; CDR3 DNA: TGTGCCAGCAGTTACGTCTCCCCATCGGGCAATCAGCCCCAGCATTTT
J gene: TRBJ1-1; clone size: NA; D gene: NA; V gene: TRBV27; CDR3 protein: CASSLQGLGTEAFF; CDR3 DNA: TGTGCCAGCAGTTTGCAGGGGTTGGGGACTGAAGCTTTCTTT
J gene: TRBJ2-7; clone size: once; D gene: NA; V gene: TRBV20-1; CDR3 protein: CSANREREQYF; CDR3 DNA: TGCAGTGCTAATCGGGAGCGCGAGCAGTACTTC
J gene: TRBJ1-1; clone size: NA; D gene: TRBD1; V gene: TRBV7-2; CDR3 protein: CASSPGQGALHTEAFF; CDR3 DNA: TGTGCCAGCAGCCCCGGACAGGGGGCTCTCCACACTGAAGCTTTCTTT
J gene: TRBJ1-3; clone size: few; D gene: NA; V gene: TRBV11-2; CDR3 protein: CASSPQEGVNTIYF; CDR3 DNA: TGTGCCAGCAGCCCACAGGAGGGAGTAAACACCATATATTTT
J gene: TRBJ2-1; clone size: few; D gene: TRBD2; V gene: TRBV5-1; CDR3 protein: CASSSSGNNEQFF; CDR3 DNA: TGCGCCAGCAGCTCTAGCGGGAACAATGAGCAGTTCTTC
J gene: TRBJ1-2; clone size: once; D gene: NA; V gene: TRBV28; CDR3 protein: CASSLGGHGYTF; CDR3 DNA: TGTGCCAGCAGTTTGGGAGGGCATGGCTACACCTTC
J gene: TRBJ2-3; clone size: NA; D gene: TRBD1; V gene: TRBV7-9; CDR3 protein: CASSTRQGITDTQYF; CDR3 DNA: TGTGCCAGCAGCACGAGACAGGGAATCACAGATACGCAGTATTTT
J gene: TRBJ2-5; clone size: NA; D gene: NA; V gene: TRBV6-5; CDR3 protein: CASRPGIGGETQYF; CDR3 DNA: TGTGCCAGCAGACCAGGGATAGGAGGGGAGACCCAGTACTTC
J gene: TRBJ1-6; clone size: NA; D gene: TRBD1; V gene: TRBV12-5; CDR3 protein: CASGDPGTGSVNSPLHF; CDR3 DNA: TGTGCTAGTGGTGATCCCGGGACAGGGTCGGTTAATTCACCCCTCCACTTT
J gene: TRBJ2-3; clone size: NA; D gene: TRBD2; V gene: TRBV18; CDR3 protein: CASSPGLREGPTDTQYF; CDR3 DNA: TGTGCCAGCTCACCAGGATTGAGGGAGGGCCCGACAGATACGCAGTATTTT
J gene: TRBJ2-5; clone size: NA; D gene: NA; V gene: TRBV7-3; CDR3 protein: CASSRSGLETQYF; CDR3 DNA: TGTGCCAGCAGCCGAAGCGGCCTAGAGACCCAGTACTTC
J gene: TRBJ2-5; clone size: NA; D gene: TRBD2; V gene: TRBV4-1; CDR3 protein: CASSPGVARERRQETQYF; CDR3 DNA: TGCGCCAGCAGCCCCGGGGTAGCGCGGGAGCGGAGGCAAGAGACCCAGTACTTC
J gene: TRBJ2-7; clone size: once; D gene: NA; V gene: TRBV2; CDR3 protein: CASSDRGYLGQYF; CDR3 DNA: TGTGCCAGCAGTGACAGGGGATACCTCGGGCAGTACTTC
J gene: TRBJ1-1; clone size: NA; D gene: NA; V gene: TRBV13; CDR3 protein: CASSLDRQLNTEAFF; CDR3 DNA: TGTGCCAGCAGCTTAGATCGACAGCTGAACACTGAAGCTTTCTTT
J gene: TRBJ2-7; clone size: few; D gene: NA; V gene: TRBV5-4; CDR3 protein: CASSLGSGANEQYF; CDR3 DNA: TGTGCCAGCAGCTTGGGTAGCGGCGCGAACGAGCAGTACTTC
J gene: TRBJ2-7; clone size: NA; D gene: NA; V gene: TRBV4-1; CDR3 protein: CASSQGAGGYYEQYF; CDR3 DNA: TGCGCCAGCAGCCAAGGAGCTGGGGGCTACTACGAGCAGTACTTC